The present T cell receptor beta chain was sequenced within a study of T cell responses to AZD1222 COVID-19 vaccine. This clone was picked up one time. TCRdb's copy holds only in-frame clones and misses some; the assay was immunoSEQ multiplex PCR. This repertoire shows tens of thousands of clones, 85% to 90% found once; its top ten account for roughly 5.1%. Samples with a second dose at about 4 or about 12 weeks were pooled together. CDR1 is SNHLY, CDR2 FYNNEI, per germline. The CDR3 has 13 residues. Between the trimmed V and J ends, which lost 7 bases and 2 bases, there was a span of 10 bases. The chain joins TRBV2 to TRBJ2-3; tentative D call: TRBD2 (5 bases). This clonotype originated in an adult who received the AZD1222 COVID-19 vaccine. Source: peripheral blood, taken 28 days after the second AZD1222 dose. The CDR3 sequence: CASKEAATDTQYF. The CDR3, as DNA: TGTGCCAGCAAGGAGGCAGCCACAGATACGCAGTATTTT.